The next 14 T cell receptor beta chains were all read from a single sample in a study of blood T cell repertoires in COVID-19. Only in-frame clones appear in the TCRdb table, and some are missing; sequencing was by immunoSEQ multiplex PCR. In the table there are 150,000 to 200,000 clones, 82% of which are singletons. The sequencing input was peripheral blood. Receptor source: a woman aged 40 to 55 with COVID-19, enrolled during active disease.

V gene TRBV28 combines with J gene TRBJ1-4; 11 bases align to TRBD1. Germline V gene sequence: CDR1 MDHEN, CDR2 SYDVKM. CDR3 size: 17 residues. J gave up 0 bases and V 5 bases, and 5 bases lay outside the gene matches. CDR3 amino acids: CASSLGQGATTNEKLFF. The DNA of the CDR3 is TGTGCCAGCAGTCTCGGACAGGGGGCGACAACTAATGAAAAACTGTTTTTT.

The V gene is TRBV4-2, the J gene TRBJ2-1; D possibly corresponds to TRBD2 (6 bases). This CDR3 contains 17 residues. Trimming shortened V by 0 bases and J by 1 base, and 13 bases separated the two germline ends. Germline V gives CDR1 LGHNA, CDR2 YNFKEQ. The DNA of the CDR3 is TGTGCCAGCAGCCAAGATCCCGGGAGCACATCCTACAATGAGCAGTTCTTC. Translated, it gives CASSQDPGSTSYNEQFF.

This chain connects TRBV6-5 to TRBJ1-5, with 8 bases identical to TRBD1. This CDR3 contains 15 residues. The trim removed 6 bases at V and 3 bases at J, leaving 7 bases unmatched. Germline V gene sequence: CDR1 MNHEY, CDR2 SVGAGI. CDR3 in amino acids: CASSKDRAINQPQHF. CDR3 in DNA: TGTGCCAGCAGCAAGGACAGGGCGATCAATCAGCCCCAGCATTTT.

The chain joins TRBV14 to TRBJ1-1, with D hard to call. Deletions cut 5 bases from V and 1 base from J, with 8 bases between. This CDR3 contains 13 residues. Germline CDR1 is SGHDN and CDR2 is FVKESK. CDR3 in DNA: TGTGCCAGCAGCGCTCGGGGGAACACTGAAGCTTTCTTT. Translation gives CASSARGNTEAFF.

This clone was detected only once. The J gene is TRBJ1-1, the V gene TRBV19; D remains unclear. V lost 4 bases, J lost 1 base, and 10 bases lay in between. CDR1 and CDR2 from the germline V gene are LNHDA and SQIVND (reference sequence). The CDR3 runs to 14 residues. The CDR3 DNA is TGTGCCAGTAGTACGGGAGTCGGGAACACTGAAGCTTTCTTT. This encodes CASSTGVGNTEAFF.

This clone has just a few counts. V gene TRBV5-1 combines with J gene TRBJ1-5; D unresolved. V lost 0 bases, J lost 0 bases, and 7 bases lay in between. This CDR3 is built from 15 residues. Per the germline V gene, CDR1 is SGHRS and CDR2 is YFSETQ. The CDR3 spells CASSLDPSSNQPQHF. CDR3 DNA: TGCGCCAGCAGCTTGGATCCGTCTAGCAATCAGCCCCAGCATTTT.

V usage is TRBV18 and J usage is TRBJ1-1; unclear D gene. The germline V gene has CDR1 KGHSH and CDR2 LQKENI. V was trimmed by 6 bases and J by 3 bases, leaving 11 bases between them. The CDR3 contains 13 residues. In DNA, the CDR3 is TGTGCCAGCTCTCAGATTTTGGACACTGAAGCTTTCTTT. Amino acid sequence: CASSQILDTEAFF.

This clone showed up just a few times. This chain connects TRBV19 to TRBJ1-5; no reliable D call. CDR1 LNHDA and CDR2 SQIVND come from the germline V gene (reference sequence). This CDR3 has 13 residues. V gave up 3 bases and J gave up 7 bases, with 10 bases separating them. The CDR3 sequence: CASSIWGEQPQHF. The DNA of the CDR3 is TGTGCCAGTAGTATTTGGGGAGAACAGCCCCAGCATTTT.

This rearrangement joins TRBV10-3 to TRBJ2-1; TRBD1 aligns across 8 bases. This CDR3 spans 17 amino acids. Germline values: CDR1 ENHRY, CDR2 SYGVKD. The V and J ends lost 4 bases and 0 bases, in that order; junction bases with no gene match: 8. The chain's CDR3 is CAISARGTGVSYNEQFF. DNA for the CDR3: TGTGCCATCAGTGCACGTGGGACAGGAGTCTCCTACAATGAGCAGTTCTTC.

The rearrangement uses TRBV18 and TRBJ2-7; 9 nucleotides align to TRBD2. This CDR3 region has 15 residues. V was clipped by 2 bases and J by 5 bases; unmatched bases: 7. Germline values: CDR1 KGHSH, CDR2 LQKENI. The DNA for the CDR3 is TGTGCCAGCTCACCAGGTAGCGGGAGAGTACACGAGCAGTACTTC. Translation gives CASSPGSGRVHEQYF.

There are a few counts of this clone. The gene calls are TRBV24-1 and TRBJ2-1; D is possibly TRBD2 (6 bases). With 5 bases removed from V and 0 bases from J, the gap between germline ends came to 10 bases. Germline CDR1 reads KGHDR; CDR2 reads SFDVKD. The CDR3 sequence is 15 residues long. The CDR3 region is CATSVHGSSYNEQFF. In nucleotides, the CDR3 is TGTGCCACCAGTGTGCACGGGAGCTCCTACAATGAGCAGTTCTTC.

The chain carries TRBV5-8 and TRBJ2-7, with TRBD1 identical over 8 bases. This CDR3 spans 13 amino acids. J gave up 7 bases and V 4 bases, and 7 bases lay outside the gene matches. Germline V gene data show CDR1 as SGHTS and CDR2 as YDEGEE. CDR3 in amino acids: CASSRTGGGEQYF. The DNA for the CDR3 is TGTGCCAGCAGCCGCACAGGGGGTGGGGAGCAGTACTTC.

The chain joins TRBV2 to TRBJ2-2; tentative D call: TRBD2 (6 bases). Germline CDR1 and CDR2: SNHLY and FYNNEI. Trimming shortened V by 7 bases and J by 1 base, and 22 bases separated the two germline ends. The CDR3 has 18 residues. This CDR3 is CASTPVGLGGLNTGELFF. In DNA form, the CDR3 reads TGTGCCAGCACCCCGGTAGGTCTCGGGGGACTGAACACCGGGGAGCTGTTTTTT.

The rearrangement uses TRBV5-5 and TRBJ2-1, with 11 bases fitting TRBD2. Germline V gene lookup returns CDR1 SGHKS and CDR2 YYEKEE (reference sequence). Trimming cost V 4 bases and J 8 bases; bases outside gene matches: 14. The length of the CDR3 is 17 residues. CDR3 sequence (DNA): TGTGCCAGCAGCCACCCAAGTACTAGCGGGAGATACCATGAGCAGTTCTTC. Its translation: CASSHPSTSGRYHEQFF.